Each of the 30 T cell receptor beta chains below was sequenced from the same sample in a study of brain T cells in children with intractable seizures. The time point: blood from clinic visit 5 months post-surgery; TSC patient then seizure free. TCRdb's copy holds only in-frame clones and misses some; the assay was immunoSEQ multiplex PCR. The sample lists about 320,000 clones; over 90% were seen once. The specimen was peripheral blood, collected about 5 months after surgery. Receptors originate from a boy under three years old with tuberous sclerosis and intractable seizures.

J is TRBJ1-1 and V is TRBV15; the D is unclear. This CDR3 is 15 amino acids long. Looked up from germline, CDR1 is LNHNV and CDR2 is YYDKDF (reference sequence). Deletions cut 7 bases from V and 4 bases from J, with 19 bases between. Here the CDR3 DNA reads TGTGCCACCACTAACGAGAAAGGATGGAGCACTGAAGCTTTCTTT. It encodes CATTNEKGWSTEAFF.

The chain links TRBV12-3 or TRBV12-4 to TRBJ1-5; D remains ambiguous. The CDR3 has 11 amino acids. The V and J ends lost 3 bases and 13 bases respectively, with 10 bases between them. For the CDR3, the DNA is TGTGCCAGCAGTTTCGGGGTCAATCAGCATTTT. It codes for CASSFGVNQHF.

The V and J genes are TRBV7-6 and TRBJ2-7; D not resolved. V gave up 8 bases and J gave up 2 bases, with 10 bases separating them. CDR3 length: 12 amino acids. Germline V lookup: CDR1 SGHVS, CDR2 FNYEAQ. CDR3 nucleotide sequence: TGTGCCAGCGCACACCGGGCCTACGAGCAGTACTTC. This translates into CASAHRAYEQYF.

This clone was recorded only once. The chain's CDR3 is CASSPYWALNGYTF. The CDR3 nucleotides are TGTGCCAGCAGCCCCTACTGGGCCCTAAATGGCTACACCTTC. The chain joins TRBV5-8 to TRBJ1-2; D unclear. The CDR3 contains 14 residues. From germline, CDR1 is SGHTS and CDR2 YDEGEE. Trimming stripped 4 bases from V and 6 bases from J, with 16 bases between. The full variable domain, its missing parts supplied by reference TRBV5-8 and TRBJ1-2, is EAGVTQSPTHLIKTRGQQATLRCSPISGHTSVYWYQQALGLGLQFLLWYDEGEERNRGNFPPRFSGRQFPNYSSELNVNALELEDSALYLCASSPYWALNGYTFGSGTRLTVV.

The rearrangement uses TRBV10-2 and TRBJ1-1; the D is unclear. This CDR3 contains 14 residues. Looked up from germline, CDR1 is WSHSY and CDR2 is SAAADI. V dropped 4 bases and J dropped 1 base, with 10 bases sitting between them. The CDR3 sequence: CASSGTVTNTEAFF. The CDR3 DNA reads TGCGCCAGCAGTGGCACGGTTACGAACACTGAAGCTTTCTTT.

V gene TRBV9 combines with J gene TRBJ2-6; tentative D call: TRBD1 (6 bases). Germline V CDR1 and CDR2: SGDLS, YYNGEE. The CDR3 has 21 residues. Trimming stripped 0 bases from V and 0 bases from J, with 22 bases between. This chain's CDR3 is CASSVVSMGAKTHSGANVLTF. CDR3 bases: TGTGCCAGCAGCGTAGTGTCTATGGGGGCTAAAACTCACTCTGGGGCCAACGTCCTGACTTTC. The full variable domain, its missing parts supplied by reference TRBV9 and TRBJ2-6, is DSGVTQTPKHLITATGQRVTLRCSPRSGDLSVYWYQQSLDQGLQFLIQYYNGEERAKGNILERFSAQQFPDLHSELNLSSLELGDSALYFCASSVVSMGAKTHSGANVLTFGAGSRLTVL.

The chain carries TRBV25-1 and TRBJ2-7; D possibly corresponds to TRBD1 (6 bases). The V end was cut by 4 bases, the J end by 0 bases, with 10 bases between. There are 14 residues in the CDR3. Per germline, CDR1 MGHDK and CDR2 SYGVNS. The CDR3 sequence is CASSGQEPSYEQYF. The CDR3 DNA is TGTGCCAGCAGTGGACAGGAACCCTCCTACGAGCAGTACTTC.

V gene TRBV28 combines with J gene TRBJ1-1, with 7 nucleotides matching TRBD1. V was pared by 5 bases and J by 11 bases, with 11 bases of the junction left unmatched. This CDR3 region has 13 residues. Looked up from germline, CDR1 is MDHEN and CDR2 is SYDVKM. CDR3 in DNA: TGTGCCAGCAGTCTCAACAGGGGAAGGTTGGCTTTCTTT. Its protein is CASSLNRGRLAFF.

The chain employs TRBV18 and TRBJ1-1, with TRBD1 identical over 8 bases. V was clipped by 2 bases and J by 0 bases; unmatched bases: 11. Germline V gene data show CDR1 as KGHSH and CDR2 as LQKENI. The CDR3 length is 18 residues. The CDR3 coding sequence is TGTGCCAGCTCACCATGGGACAGGCCCCTTCCCTTGAACACTGAAGCTTTCTTT. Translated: CASSPWDRPLPLNTEAFF. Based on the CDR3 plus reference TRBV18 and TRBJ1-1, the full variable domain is NAGVMQNPRHLVRRRGQEARLRCSPMKGHSHVYWYRQLPEEGLKFMVYLQKENIIDESGMPKERFSAEFPKEGPSILRIQQVVRGDSAAYFCASSPWDRPLPLNTEAFFGQGTRLTVV.

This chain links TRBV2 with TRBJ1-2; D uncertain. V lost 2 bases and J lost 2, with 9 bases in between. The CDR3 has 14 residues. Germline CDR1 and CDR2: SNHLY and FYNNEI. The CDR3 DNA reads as TGTGCCAGCAGTGAATTTAGCTTAAACTATGGCTACACCTTC. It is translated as CASSEFSLNYGYTF. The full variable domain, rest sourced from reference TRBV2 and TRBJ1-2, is EPEVTQTPSHQVTQMGQEVILRCVPISNHLYFYWYRQILGQKVEFLVSFYNNEISEKSEIFDDQFSVERPDGSNFTLKIRSTKLEDSAMYFCASSEFSLNYGYTFGSGTRLTVV.

The CDR3 loop reads CASSQDTNYGYTF. The CDR3 bases are TGTGCCAGCAGCCAAGACACTAACTATGGCTACACCTTC. This rearrangement joins TRBV14 to TRBJ1-2; unclear D gene. Germline V CDR1 and CDR2: SGHDN, FVKESK. This CDR3 is 13 amino acids long. Trimming took 0 bases from V and 0 from J, leaving 2 bases between them.

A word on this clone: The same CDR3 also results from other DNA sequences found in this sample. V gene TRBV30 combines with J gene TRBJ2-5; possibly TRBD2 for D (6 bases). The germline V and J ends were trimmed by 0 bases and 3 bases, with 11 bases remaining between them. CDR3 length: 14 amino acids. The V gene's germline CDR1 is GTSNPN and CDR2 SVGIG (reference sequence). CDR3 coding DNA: TGTGCCTGGAGTGTGGGCGGCGGGAAAGAGACCCAGTACTTC. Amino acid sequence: CAWSVGGGKETQYF.

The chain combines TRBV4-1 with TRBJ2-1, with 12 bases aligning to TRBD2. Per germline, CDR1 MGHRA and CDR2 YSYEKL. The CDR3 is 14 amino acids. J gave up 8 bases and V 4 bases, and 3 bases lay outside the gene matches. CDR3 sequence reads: CASSRTSGTDEQFF. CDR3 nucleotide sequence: TGCGCCAGCAGCCGGACTAGCGGGACCGATGAGCAGTTCTTC.

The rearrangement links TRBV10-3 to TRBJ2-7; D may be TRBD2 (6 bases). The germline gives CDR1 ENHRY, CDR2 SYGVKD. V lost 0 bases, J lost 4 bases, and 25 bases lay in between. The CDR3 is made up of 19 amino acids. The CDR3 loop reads CAISESLTHGLNVGYEQYF. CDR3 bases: TGTGCCATCAGTGAGTCGCTAACTCACGGACTAAACGTCGGATACGAGCAGTACTTC.

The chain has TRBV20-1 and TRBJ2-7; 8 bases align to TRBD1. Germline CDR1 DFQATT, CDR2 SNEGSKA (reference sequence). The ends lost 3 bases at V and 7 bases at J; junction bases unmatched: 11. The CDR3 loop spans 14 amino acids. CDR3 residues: CSASLYRGIQEQYF. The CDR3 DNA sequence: TGCAGTGCTAGTTTGTACAGGGGGATTCAAGAGCAGTACTTC.

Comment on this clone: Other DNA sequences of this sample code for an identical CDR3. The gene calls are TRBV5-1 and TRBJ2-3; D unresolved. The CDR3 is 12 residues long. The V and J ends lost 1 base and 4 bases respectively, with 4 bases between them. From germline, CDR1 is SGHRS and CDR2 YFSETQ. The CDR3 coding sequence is TGCGCCAGCAGCTTGACGGCAGATACGCAGTATTTT. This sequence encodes CASSLTADTQYF.

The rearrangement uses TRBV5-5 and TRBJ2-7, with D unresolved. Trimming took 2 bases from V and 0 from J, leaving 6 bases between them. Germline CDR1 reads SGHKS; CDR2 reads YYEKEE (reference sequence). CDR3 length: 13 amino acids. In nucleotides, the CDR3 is TGTGCCAGCAGCTTCCGGGCCTCCTACGAGCAGTACTTC. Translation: CASSFRASYEQYF.

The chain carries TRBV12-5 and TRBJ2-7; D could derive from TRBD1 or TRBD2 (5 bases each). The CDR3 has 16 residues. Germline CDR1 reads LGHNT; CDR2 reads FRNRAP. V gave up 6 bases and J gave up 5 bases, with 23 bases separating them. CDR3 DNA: TGTGCTAGTGGCACTTCCCCGGGACCGGCCAACCACGAGCAGTACTTC. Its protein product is CASGTSPGPANHEQYF.

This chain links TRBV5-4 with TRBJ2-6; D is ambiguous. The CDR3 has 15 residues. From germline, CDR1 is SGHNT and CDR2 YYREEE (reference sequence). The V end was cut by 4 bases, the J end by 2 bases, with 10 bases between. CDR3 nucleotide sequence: TGTGCCAGCAGCCCGTCTTCACCTGGGGCCAACGTCCTGACTTTC. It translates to CASSPSSPGANVLTF.

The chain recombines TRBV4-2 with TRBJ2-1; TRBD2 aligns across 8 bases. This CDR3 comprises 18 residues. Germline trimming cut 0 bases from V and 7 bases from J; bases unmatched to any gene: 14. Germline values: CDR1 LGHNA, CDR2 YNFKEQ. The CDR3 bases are TGTGCCAGCAGCCAAGAATCTTTTAGGACTAGCACGGTGAATGAGCAGTTCTTC. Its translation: CASSQESFRTSTVNEQFF.

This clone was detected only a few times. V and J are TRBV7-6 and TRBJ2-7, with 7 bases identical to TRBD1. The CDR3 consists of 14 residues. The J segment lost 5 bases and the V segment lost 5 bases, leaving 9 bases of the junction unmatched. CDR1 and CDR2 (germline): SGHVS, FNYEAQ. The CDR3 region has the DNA TGTGCCAGCAGCCTCAGGGGGTTTCGGGACGAGCAGTACTTC. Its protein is CASSLRGFRDEQYF.

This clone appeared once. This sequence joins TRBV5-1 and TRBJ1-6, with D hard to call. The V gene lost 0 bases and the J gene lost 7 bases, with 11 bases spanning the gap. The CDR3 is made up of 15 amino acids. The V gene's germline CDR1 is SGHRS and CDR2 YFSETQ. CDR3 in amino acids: CASSLGPQDNSPLHF. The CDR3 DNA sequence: TGCGCCAGCAGCTTGGGGCCGCAGGACAATTCACCCCTCCACTTT.

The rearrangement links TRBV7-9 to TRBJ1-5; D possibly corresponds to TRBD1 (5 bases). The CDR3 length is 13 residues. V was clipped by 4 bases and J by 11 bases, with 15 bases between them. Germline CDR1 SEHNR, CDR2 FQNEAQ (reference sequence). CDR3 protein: CASSSGPSFAQHF. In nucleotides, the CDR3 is TGTGCCAGCAGCTCGGGACCGTCCTTTGCCCAGCATTTT.

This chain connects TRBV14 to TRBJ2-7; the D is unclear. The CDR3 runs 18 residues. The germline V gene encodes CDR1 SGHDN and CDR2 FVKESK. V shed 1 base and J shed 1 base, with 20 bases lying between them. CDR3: CASSQGPLGPVLSYEQYF. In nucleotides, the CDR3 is TGTGCCAGCAGCCAAGGTCCCTTGGGTCCGGTCTTATCCTACGAGCAGTACTTC. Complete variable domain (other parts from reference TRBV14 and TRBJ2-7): EAGVTQFPSHSVIEKGQTVTLRCDPISGHDNLYWYRRVMGKEIKFLLHFVKESKQDESGMPNNRFLAERTGGTYSTLKVQPAELEDSGVYFCASSQGPLGPVLSYEQYFGPGTRLTVT.

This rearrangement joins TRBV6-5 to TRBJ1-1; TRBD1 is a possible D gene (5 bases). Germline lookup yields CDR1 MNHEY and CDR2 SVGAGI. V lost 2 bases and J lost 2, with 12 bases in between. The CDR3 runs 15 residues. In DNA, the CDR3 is TGTGCCAGCAGTTACGATGGGGGAGTTAACACTGAAGCTTTCTTT. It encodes CASSYDGGVNTEAFF.

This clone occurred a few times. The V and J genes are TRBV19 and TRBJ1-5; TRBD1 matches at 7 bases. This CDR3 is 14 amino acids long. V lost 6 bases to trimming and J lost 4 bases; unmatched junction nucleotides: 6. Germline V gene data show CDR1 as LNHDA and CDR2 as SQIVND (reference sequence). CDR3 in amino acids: CASSIQGTNQPQHF. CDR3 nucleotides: TGTGCCAGTAGCATACAGGGGACGAATCAGCCCCAGCATTTT.

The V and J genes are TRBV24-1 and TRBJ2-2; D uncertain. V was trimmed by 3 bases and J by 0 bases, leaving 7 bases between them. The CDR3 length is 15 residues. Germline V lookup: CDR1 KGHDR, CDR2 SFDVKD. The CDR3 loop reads CATSDRRSNTGELFF. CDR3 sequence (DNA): TGTGCCACCAGTGATCGGCGGTCGAACACCGGGGAGCTGTTTTTT.

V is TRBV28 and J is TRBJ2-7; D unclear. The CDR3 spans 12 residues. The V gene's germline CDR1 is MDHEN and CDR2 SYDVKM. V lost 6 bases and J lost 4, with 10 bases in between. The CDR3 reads CASSLTRYEQYF. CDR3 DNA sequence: TGTGCCAGCAGCCTCACCCGATACGAGCAGTACTTC.

CDR3 in amino acids: CASSQTSGRNSDSYNEQFF. The CDR3 DNA follows: TGTGCCAGCAGCCAAACTAGCGGGAGGAACAGCGACTCCTACAATGAGCAGTTCTTC. V is TRBV3-1 (or the pseudogene TRBV3-2) and J is TRBJ2-1; TRBD2 agrees at 12 bases. Germline V gene lookup returns CDR1 LGHDT and CDR2 YNNKEL (reference sequence). The CDR3 is 19 residues long. J gave up 0 bases and V 2 bases, and 8 bases lay outside the gene matches.

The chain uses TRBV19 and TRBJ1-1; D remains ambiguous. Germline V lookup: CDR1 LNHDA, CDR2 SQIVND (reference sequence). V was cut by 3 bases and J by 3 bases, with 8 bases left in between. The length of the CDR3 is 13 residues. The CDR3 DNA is TGTGCCAGTAGTATCCTCCGGGACACTGAAGCTTTCTTT. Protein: CASSILRDTEAFF.